Listed below are T cell receptor beta chains from one sample, sequenced in a study of identifying expanded T cells in peripheral blood. Only in-frame clones appear in the TCRdb table, and some are missing; sequencing was by immunoSEQ multiplex PCR. The sample includes 100,000 to 110,000 clones, approximately 88% of them seen just once. The sample taken for sequencing was blood. These receptors came from a person aged 18 to 69 in good health. CDR3s include the opening cysteine and the closing phenylalanine or tryptophan. Each record gives: CDR3 protein, CDR3 DNA, V gene, J gene, CDR3 length, clone size, D gene. A D gene is named only where the DNA matches it firmly. Some rows mark clone size as missing; the rest say once, few, many or name a class of expanded clone.

cdr3_aa: CATLRGDGYTF; cdr3_nt: TGTGCCACCCTACGGGGGGATGGCTACACCTTC; v_call: TRBV19; j_call: TRBJ1-2; cdr3_length: 11; clone_size: -; d_call: -
cdr3_aa: CASSEVRSGWRGVPRFVYEQYF; cdr3_nt: TGTGCCAGCAGTGAAGTGAGGTCTGGGTGGAGAGGGGTCCCAAGATTCGTCTACGAGCAGTACTTC; v_call: TRBV2; j_call: TRBJ2-7; cdr3_length: 22; clone_size: -; d_call: -
cdr3_aa: CASSGDRDNSPLHF; cdr3_nt: TGTGCCAGCAGTGGGGACAGGGATAATTCACCCCTCCACTTT; v_call: TRBV6-1; j_call: TRBJ1-6; cdr3_length: 14; clone_size: -; d_call: TRBD1
cdr3_aa: CASSPERLNTEAFF; cdr3_nt: TGTGCCAGCTCCCCGGAACGGTTGAACACTGAAGCTTTCTTT; v_call: TRBV18; j_call: TRBJ1-1; cdr3_length: 14; clone_size: few; d_call: -
cdr3_aa: CASSETTGTGGADTQYF; cdr3_nt: TGTGCCAGCAGTGAAACCACCGGGACAGGGGGCGCGGATACGCAGTATTTT; v_call: TRBV27; j_call: TRBJ2-3; cdr3_length: 17; clone_size: -; d_call: TRBD1
cdr3_aa: CASSPRSGNSGNTIYF; cdr3_nt: TGTGCCAGCTCACCTCGATCTGGTAACTCTGGAAACACCATATATTTT; v_call: TRBV18; j_call: TRBJ1-3; cdr3_length: 16; clone_size: -; d_call: -
cdr3_aa: CASSVGGQGEWYNEQFF; cdr3_nt: TGTGCCAGCAGCGTAGGGGGTCAGGGGGAGTGGTACAATGAGCAGTTCTTC; v_call: TRBV9; j_call: TRBJ2-1; cdr3_length: 17; clone_size: -; d_call: TRBD1
cdr3_aa: CASSTIQGPNEKLFF; cdr3_nt: TGTGCCAGCTCAACTATACAGGGGCCAAATGAAAAACTGTTTTTT; v_call: TRBV18; j_call: TRBJ1-4; cdr3_length: 15; clone_size: -; d_call: TRBD1
cdr3_aa: CASSQEHTRVANYGYTF; cdr3_nt: TGCGCCAGCAGCCAAGAACACACCAGGGTCGCGAACTATGGCTACACCTTC; v_call: TRBV4-1; j_call: TRBJ1-2; cdr3_length: 17; clone_size: -; d_call: -
cdr3_aa: CAGGPQGADTQYF; cdr3_nt: TGTGCCGGGGGCCCCCAGGGGGCAGATACGCAGTATTTT; v_call: TRBV30; j_call: TRBJ2-3; cdr3_length: 13; clone_size: -; d_call: TRBD1
cdr3_aa: CASSGRQSIKDYEQYF; cdr3_nt: TGTGCCAGCAGTGGACGACAGTCTATTAAGGACTACGAGCAGTACTTC; v_call: TRBV6-1; j_call: TRBJ2-7; cdr3_length: 16; clone_size: -; d_call: -
cdr3_aa: CAWSPGTALPSSYF; cdr3_nt: TGTGCCTGGAGTCCCGGGACAGCCCTCCCTTCTAGCTACTTC; v_call: TRBV30; j_call: TRBJ2-7; cdr3_length: 14; clone_size: -; d_call: TRBD1
cdr3_aa: CASSWRTAPLHEQYF; cdr3_nt: TGTGCCAGCAGCTGGAGGACCGCTCCACTCCACGAGCAGTACTTC; v_call: TRBV11-3; j_call: TRBJ2-7; cdr3_length: 15; clone_size: -; d_call: -
cdr3_aa: CASRDTGSGNTIYF; cdr3_nt: TGCGCCAGCAGGGACACAGGATCTGGAAACACCATATATTTT; v_call: TRBV5-1; j_call: TRBJ1-3; cdr3_length: 14; clone_size: -; d_call: -
cdr3_aa: CASSTTSGTISDTEAFF; cdr3_nt: TGTGCCAGCAGCACAACCTCCGGGACAATTAGTGACACTGAAGCTTTCTTT; v_call: TRBV7-9; j_call: TRBJ1-1; cdr3_length: 17; clone_size: -; d_call: -
cdr3_aa: CASSLVGVGNTEAFF; cdr3_nt: TGCGCCAGCAGTTTGGTAGGGGTCGGGAACACTGAAGCTTTCTTT; v_call: TRBV5-1; j_call: TRBJ1-1; cdr3_length: 15; clone_size: -; d_call: -
cdr3_aa: CASSQELGSTNYGYTF; cdr3_nt: TGCGCCAGCAGCCAAGAACTTGGCAGTACTAACTATGGCTACACCTTC; v_call: TRBV4-3; j_call: TRBJ1-2; cdr3_length: 16; clone_size: -; d_call: -
cdr3_aa: CASSSLTGELFF; cdr3_nt: TGTGCCAGCAGCAGCCTCACCGGGGAGCTGTTTTTT; v_call: TRBV27; j_call: TRBJ2-2; cdr3_length: 12; clone_size: -; d_call: -
cdr3_aa: CASSLSRTEAFF; cdr3_nt: TGTGCCAGCAGCCTGTCGAGGACTGAAGCTTTCTTT; v_call: TRBV7-2; j_call: TRBJ1-1; cdr3_length: 12; clone_size: once; d_call: -
cdr3_aa: CASTPRGTGGYTF; cdr3_nt: TGTGCCAGCACTCCCCGGGGAACGGGTGGCTACACCTTC; v_call: TRBV6-1; j_call: TRBJ1-2; cdr3_length: 13; clone_size: -; d_call: -